Given below is one TCR beta chain in context. Its cognate antigen is unknown. The use of a sample-barcoded 5' primer and a J-beta primer mix characterized a second PCR of about 7 to 12 cycles. A 12-random-nucleotide template-switch adaptor tagged each cDNA molecule. TCRdb passed the 5' RACE reads through MiXCR, listing each CDR3 protein once. The data hold over 600,000 distinct CDR3 sequences, with less than 45% observed a single time. This entry is derived from a study of blood T cells in healthy people across ages. Study-wide findings and caveats: Observed TCR beta diversity per million T cells went down as age went up. This fall followed a roughly linear course with age.

From germline, CDR1 is SGDLS and CDR2 YYNGEE. Trimming cost V 4 bases and J 0 bases, with 11 bases left between them. The CDR3 has 16 residues. V and J are TRBV9 and TRBJ1-6; D possibly corresponds to TRBD1 (5 bases). This receptor was obtained from an elderly man in good health. The sequencing input was blood. The CDR3 sequence is CASSLQEASYNSPLHF. In DNA form, the CDR3 reads TGTGCCAGCAGCTTACAGGAGGCCTCCTATAATTCACCCCTCCACTTT.